This T cell receptor beta chain was captured in a study of OX40 agonist ivuxolimab in advanced cancers. Study overall: Ivuxolimab, an agonistic anti-OX40 (CD134) antibody, was given to patients. The group had a mean age of about 60 years, ranged from 23 to 79, and was around 82% male. Study findings and constraints: Average numbers of expanded clones were greater in CD8+ T cells than in CD4+. At 0.1 to 3.0 mg/kg, clonal expansion of CD4+ and CD8+ blood T cells had occurred by week 6.

V lost 2 bases and J 8 bases, leaving 15 bases between the germline ends. The CDR3 loop spans 15 amino acids. Per germline, CDR1 MNHNY and CDR2 SVGAGI (reference sequence). In regard to this clone: The antigen is not known.

Libraries were prepared by immunoSEQ multiplex PCR; TCRdb keeps only in-frame clonotypes and omits some of them. The sample yields under 90,000 clones, roughly 90% seen once. This TCR was sampled from an adult with an advanced solid tumor such as melanoma, head and neck, liver or kidney cancer. The chain uses TRBV6-6 and TRBJ1-4; no clear D gene. Here the sequenced sample was CD4+ or CD8+ T cells sorted from blood, taken in a trial of the OX40 agonist ivuxolimab. The DNA of the CDR3 is TGTGCCAGCAGTTACGAGTTTAATCTATGGGAAAAACTGTTTTTT. Amino acids: CASSYEFNLWEKLFF.